Listed below are T cell receptor beta chains from one sample, sequenced in a study of blood T cell repertoires in COVID-19. TCRdb's copy holds only in-frame clones and misses some; the assay was immunoSEQ multiplex PCR. The data hold about 100,000 clones, with more than 85% observed a single time. Input material: peripheral blood. The receptors come from a man between 50 and 59 years old with active COVID-19. CDR3s include the opening cysteine and the closing phenylalanine or tryptophan. D genes are given only for firm matches. Size tells how often a clone was seen (once, few, many) or the class of an expanded clone, and some rows leave it out.

v_gene	abundance	j_gene	d_gene	CDR3nt	CDR3aa
TRBV5-1	few	TRBJ1-2	TRBD1	TGCGCCAGCAGCTTGGACCCTACAGGGGCGGGTGGCTACACCTTC	CASSLDPTGAGGYTF
TRBV11-3	-	TRBJ1-2	-	TGTGCCAGCAGCTTAGGGGCAGGGTCAGGAAGCGGCTACACCTTC	CASSLGAGSGSGYTF
TRBV7-9	-	TRBJ1-3	-	TGTGCCAGCGTCTCTCCCGGGGACTTGAGCTCTGGAAACACCATATATTTT	CASVSPGDLSSGNTIYF
TRBV7-2	-	TRBJ2-5	-	TGTGCCAGCAAACCCCGGCGGGGGCAACAAGAGACCCAGTACTTC	CASKPRRGQQETQYF
TRBV7-9	-	TRBJ2-5	TRBD2	TGTGCCAGCAGTTTAACCGGGACTATACAAGAGACCCAGTACTTC	CASSLTGTIQETQYF
TRBV6-5	once	TRBJ1-1	-	TGTGCCAGCAGTTACTCGAACAGGGCTAACACTGAAGCTTTCTTT	CASSYSNRANTEAFF
TRBV20-1	-	TRBJ1-2	-	TGCAGTGCTACCGGGGAGGGGGGCTACACCTTC	CSATGEGGYTF
TRBV7-9	-	TRBJ1-3	-	TGTGCCAGCAGCCTAAAAGGAAACACCATATATTTT	CASSLKGNTIYF
TRBV7-2	-	TRBJ1-1	TRBD1	TGTGCCAGCAGCCTGGGACAGATAGTGAACACTGAAGCTTTCTTT	CASSLGQIVNTEAFF
TRBV10-3	-	TRBJ2-4	-	TGTGCCATCAGTGAGTCGGGGGGATCACTAGCCAAAAACATTCAGTACTTC	CAISESGGSLAKNIQYF
TRBV29-1	-	TRBJ2-1	-	TGCAGCGTTGAAGGGACTATAGCTGCCCATGAGCAGTTCTTC	CSVEGTIAAHEQFF
TRBV15	-	TRBJ1-3	-	TGTGCCACCAGCAGAGATCAGATCTCTGGAAACACCATATATTTT	CATSRDQISGNTIYF
TRBV5-1	-	TRBJ1-6	TRBD1	TGCGCCAGCAGCCAGGGGACAGTTAATTCACCCCTCCACTTT	CASSQGTVNSPLHF
TRBV12-3/TRBV12-4	once	TRBJ2-7	-	TGTGCCAGCAGCCGGGGGATTACCTACGAGCAGTACTTC	CASSRGITYEQYF
TRBV5-1	-	TRBJ2-7	TRBD2	TGCGCCAGCAGCTTATTCGCCCCCGGTGGAGGCGGGAGCTCCTACGAGCAGTACTTC	CASSLFAPGGGGSSYEQYF
TRBV6-5	-	TRBJ1-1	-	TGTGCCAGCACCTCCTTGAGGGCTTTCTTT	CASTSLRAFF
TRBV14	-	TRBJ2-2	-	TGTGCCAGCAGCCAGGGAGGTAGAGTCACCGGGGAGCTGTTTTTT	CASSQGGRVTGELFF
TRBV5-6	-	TRBJ2-3	-	TGTGCCAGCAGCTTGGCCAGGGGAGTGGCAGATACGCAGTATTTT	CASSLARGVADTQYF
TRBV12-5	-	TRBJ2-1	TRBD2	TGTGCTAGTGGTTGGGCTAGCGGCAACTACAATGAGCAGTTCTTC	CASGWASGNYNEQFF
TRBV2	-	TRBJ2-7	-	TGTGCCAGCAGTCAAGAAGCGTACGAGCAGTACTTC	CASSQEAYEQYF
TRBV18	-	TRBJ2-1	TRBD2	TGTGCCAGCTCACCACCGGCTAGCGGGGATTACAATGAGCAGTTCTTC	CASSPPASGDYNEQFF
TRBV15	once	TRBJ2-3	-	TGTGCCACCAGCCTCGGGCGCGGGATCACAGATACGCAGTATTTT	CATSLGRGITDTQYF
TRBV5-1	-	TRBJ2-6	TRBD1	TGCGCCAGCAGAAAGGCGGGGGACAGGGTCCCCTCTGGGGCCAACGTCCTGACTTTC	CASRKAGDRVPSGANVLTF
TRBV7-3	-	TRBJ2-5	-	TGTGCCAGCAGCTTAAACGGACTACTCCAAGAGACCCAGTACTTC	CASSLNGLLQETQYF
TRBV6-5	-	TRBJ1-2	TRBD1	TGTGCCAGCACCACGGGGGGACAGGGAAACGGCTACACCTTC	CASTTGGQGNGYTF
TRBV25-1	-	TRBJ1-1	TRBD1	TGTGCCAGCAGTGACACCGGGACAGCAAACACTGAAGCTTTCTTT	CASSDTGTANTEAFF
TRBV5-1	-	TRBJ2-5	-	TGCGCCAGCAGCACGGGACAACGGCCTTCCCAAGAGACCCAGTACTTC	CASSTGQRPSQETQYF
TRBV29-1	-	TRBJ1-1	-	TGCAGCGTTGTCGGTTGGGCAGAAGAAGCTTTCTTT	CSVVGWAEEAFF
TRBV2	-	TRBJ2-1	-	TGTGCCAGCAGTGGGCAGTATGAGCAGTTCTTC	CASSGQYEQFF
TRBV29-1	-	TRBJ2-2	TRBD2	TGCAGCGTTGCCCCACTAGCGGGACGGACCGGGGAGCTGTTTTTT	CSVAPLAGRTGELFF
TRBV11-2	-	TRBJ2-7	-	TGTGCCAGCAGTGACAAGATCTCCTACGAGCAGTACTTC	CASSDKISYEQYF
TRBV19	-	TRBJ1-1	-	TGTGCCAGTAAGAGGGAGACTGAAGCTTTCTTT	CASKRETEAFF
TRBV11-2	-	TRBJ1-2	-	TGTGCCAGCAGCCTGGGCCAAGGCTATGGCTACACCTTC	CASSLGQGYGYTF
TRBV14	-	TRBJ1-1	-	TGTGCCAGCAGCCAAGATTGGAGGGCCGAAGCTTTCTTT	CASSQDWRAEAFF
TRBV14	-	TRBJ2-6	-	TGTGCCAGCAGCCTCCAGGTGGCCAACGTCCTGACTTTC	CASSLQVANVLTF
TRBV13	-	TRBJ2-5	-	TGTGCCAGCAGCTTATCTGTCGGGAGAGGTGTGGAGACCCAGTACTTC	CASSLSVGRGVETQYF
TRBV7-9	-	TRBJ1-6	-	TGTGCCAGCAGCCCCAACTTCGGAGGGGACGGGGCCCTCCACTTT	CASSPNFGGDGALHF
TRBV30	-	TRBJ1-1	-	TGTGCCTGCTCACTCGGAGGATCTTGGAAAGCTTTCTTT	CACSLGGSWKAFF
TRBV6-2/TRBV6-3	-	TRBJ1-1	TRBD1	TGTGCCAGCAGTTACCGACCAGGGGGCGGTGGTACTGAAGCTTTCTTT	CASSYRPGGGGTEAFF
TRBV10-3	-	TRBJ1-1	-	TGTGCCATCAGGCCCATGGGGCGGGAGGCTTTCTTT	CAIRPMGREAFF
TRBV19	-	TRBJ2-7	TRBD1	TGTGCCAGTAGTATAGGTTCGGGACAGGTGAGCTCCTACGAGCAGTACTTC	CASSIGSGQVSSYEQYF
TRBV27	-	TRBJ2-1	-	TGTGCCAGCGGGCGCACACACAATGAGCAGTTCTTC	CASGRTHNEQFF
TRBV5-1	-	TRBJ2-5	-	TGCGCCAGCAGCTTGGGTTCGCAGGTCGAGACCCAGTACTTC	CASSLGSQVETQYF
TRBV19	-	TRBJ2-5	TRBD2	TGTGCCAGTAGTTTCGCCGGGACTAGCGGGCGGACGACCCAGTACTTC	CASSFAGTSGRTTQYF
TRBV6-1	-	TRBJ1-5	-	TGTGCCAGCAGCGAAAGGGAACGACGAGGGCATCAGCCCCAGCATTTT	CASSERERRGHQPQHF
TRBV25-1	once	TRBJ1-2	TRBD1	TGTGCCAGCAGTTCGACAGGGATCGGCTACACCTTC	CASSSTGIGYTF
TRBV25-1	-	TRBJ1-2	-	TGTGCCAGCAGTGAAGGGGGCAGCAGTTTCGGGGGCTACACCTTC	CASSEGGSSFGGYTF
TRBV27	once	TRBJ2-1	TRBD2	TGTGCCAGCAGAAAAATTAGCGGGGGGGACAATGAGCAGTTCTTC	CASRKISGGDNEQFF
TRBV2	-	TRBJ2-1	-	TGTGCCAGCTCGCCGAGGCAGGCGACAGTTGAGCAGTTCTTC	CASSPRQATVEQFF
TRBV7-8	-	TRBJ2-5	-	TGTGCCAGCAGCTTAGGACTACTAGAGACCCAGTACTTC	CASSLGLLETQYF
TRBV5-1	-	TRBJ2-3	TRBD1	TGCGCCAGCAGCCCGGGACAGAGCACAGATACGCAGTATTTT	CASSPGQSTDTQYF
TRBV5-4	-	TRBJ2-2	TRBD1	TGTGCCAGCAGCGTGTACAGGGGCACCGGGGAGCTGTTTTTT	CASSVYRGTGELFF
TRBV2	-	TRBJ2-1	TRBD2	TGTGCCAGCAGGGCTCAAGCGGGAGGACACTTTGAGCAGTTCTTC	CASRAQAGGHFEQFF